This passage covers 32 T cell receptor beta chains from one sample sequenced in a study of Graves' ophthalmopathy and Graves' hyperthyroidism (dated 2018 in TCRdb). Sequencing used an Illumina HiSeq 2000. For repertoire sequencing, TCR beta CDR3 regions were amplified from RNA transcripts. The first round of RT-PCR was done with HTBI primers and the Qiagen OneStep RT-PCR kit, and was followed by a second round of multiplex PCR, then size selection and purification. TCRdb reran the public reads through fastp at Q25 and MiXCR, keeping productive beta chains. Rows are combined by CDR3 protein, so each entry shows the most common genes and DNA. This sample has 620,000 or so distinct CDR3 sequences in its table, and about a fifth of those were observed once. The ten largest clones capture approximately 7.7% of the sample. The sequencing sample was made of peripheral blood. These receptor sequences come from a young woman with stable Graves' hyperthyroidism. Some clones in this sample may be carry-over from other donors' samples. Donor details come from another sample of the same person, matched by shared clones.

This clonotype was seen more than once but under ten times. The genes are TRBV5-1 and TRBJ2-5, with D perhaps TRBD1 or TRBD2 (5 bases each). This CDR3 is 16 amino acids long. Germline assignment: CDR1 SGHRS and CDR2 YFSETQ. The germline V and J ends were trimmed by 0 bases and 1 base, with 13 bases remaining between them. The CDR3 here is CASSLGRTGGQETQYF. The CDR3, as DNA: TGCGCCAGCAGCTTGGGCAGAACTGGGGGCCAAGAGACCCAGTACTTC. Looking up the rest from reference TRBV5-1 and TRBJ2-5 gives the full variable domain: KAGVTQTPRYLIKTRGQQVTLSCSPISGHRSVSWYQQTPGQGLQFLFEYFSETQRNKGNFPGRFSGRQFSNSRSEMNVSTLELGDSALYLCASSLGRTGGQETQYFGPGTRLLVL.

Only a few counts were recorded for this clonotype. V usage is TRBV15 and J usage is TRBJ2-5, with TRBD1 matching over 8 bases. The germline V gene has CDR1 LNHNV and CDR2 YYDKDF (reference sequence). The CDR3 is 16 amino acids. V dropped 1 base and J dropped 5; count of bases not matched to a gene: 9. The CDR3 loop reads CATSRARTGWRETQYF. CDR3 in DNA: TGTGCCACCAGCAGAGCAAGGACAGGGTGGCGGGAGACCCAGTACTTC. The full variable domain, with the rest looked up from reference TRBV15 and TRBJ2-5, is DAMVIQNPRYQVTQFGKPVTLSCSQTLNHNVMYWYQQKSSQAPKLLFHYYDKDFNNEADTPDNFQSRRPNTSFCFLDIRSPGLGDTAMYLCATSRARTGWRETQYFGPGTRLLVL.

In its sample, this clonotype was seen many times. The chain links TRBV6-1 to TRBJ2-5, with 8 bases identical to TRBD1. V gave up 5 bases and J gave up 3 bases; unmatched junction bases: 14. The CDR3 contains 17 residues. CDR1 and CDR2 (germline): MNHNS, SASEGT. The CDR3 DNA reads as TGTGCCAGCAGTCCACAATCTCCTGACAGGGGAAAAGAGACCCAGTACTTC. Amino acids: CASSPQSPDRGKETQYF.

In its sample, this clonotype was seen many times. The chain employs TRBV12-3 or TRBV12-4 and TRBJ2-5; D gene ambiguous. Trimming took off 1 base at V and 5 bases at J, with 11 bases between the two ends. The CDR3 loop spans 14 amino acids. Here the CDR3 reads CASSLDVQEETQYF. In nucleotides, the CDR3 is TGTGCCAGCAGTTTAGATGTCCAGGAGGAGACCCAGTACTTC.

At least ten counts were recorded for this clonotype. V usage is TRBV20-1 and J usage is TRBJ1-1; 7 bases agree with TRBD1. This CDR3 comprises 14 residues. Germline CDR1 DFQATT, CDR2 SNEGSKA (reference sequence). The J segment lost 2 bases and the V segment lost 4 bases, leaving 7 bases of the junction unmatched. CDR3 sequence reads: CSAKSGGLNTEAFF. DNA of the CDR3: TGCAGTGCTAAGTCAGGGGGGTTAAACACTGAAGCTTTCTTT.

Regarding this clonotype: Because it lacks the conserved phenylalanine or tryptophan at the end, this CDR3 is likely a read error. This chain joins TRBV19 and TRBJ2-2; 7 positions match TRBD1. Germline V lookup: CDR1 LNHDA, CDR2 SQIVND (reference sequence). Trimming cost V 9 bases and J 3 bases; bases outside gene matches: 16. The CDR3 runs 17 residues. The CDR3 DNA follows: TGTGCCAGCACTTCATGGCGAGGGGGCCGGGACACCGGGGAGCTGTTTGTT. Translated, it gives CASTSWRGGRDTGELFV.

CDR3 bases: TGCGCCAGCAGCCAAGCAAGACACAGCACTGAAGCTTTCTTT. It encodes CASSQARHSTEAFF. This chain joins TRBV4-3 and TRBJ1-1; D is unresolved. CDR3 length: 14 residues. V was shortened by 1 base and J by 4 bases, with 10 bases between the two germline ends. Germline V gene sequence: CDR1 LGHNA, CDR2 YSLEER.

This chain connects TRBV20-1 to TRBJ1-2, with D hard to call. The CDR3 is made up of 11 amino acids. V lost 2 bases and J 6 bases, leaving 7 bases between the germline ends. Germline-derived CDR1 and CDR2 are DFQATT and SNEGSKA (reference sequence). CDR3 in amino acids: CSARPRHGYTF. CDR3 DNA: TGCAGTGCTAGACCCCGGCATGGCTACACCTTC.

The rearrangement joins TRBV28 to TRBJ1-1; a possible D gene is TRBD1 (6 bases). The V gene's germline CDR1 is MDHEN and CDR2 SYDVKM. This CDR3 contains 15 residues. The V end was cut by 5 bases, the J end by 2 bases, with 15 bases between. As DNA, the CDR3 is TGTGCCAGCAGTCCTCCGACAGGAACAAACACTGAAGCTTTCTTT. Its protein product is CASSPPTGTNTEAFF.

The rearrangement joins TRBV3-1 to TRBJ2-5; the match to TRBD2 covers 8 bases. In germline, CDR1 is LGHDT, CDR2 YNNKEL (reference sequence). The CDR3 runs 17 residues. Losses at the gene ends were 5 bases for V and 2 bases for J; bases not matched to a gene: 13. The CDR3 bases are TGTGCCAGCAGCTGGAGGGGCGGGGGGTTGATACAAGAGACCCAGTACTTC. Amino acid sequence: CASSWRGGGLIQETQYF.

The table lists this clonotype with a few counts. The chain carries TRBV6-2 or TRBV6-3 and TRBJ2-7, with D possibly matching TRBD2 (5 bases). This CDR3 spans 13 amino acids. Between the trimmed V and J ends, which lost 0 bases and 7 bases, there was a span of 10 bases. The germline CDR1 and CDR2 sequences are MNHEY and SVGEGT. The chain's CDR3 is CASSYSARGEQYF. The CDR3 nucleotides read TGTGCCAGCAGTTACTCAGCAAGAGGGGAGCAGTACTTC.

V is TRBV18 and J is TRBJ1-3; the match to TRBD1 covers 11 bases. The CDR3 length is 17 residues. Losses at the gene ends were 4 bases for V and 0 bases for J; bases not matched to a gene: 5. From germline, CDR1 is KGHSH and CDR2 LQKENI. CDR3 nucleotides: TGTGCCAGCTCACGGACAGGGGGCCCGGGCTCTGGAAACACCATATATTTT. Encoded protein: CASSRTGGPGSGNTIYF.

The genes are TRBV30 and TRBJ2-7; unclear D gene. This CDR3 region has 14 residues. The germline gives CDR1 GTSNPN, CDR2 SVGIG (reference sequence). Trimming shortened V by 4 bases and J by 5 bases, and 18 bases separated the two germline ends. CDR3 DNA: TGTGCCTGGACAGATAACACACCTGACAACGAGCAGTACTTC. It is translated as CAWTDNTPDNEQYF.

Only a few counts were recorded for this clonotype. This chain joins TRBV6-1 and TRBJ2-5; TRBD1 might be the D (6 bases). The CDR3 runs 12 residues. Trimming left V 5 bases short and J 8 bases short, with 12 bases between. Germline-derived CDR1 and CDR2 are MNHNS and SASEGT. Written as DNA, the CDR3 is TGTGCCAGCAGTCGCGAACAGGGAACCCAGTACTTC. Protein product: CASSREQGTQYF.

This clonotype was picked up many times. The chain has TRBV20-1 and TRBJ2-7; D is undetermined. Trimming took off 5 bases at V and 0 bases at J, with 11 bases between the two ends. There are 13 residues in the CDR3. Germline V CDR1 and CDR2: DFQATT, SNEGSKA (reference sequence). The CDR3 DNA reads TGCAGTGCTTTCACTACTAACTCCTACGAGCAGTACTTC. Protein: CSAFTTNSYEQYF.

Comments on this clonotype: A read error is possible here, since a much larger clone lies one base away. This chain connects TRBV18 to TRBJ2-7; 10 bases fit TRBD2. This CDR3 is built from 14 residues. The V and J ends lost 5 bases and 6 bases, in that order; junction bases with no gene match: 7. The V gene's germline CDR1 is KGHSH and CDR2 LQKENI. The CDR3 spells CASSSLAGGSEQYF. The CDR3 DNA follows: TGTGCCAGCTCATCATTAGCGGGAGGTTCCGAGCAGTACTTC.

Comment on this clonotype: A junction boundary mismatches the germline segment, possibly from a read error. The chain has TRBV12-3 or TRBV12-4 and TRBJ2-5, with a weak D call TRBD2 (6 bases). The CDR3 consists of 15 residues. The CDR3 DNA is TGTGTCAGCAGTTCCCGGGGGTCAACTTTAGAGACCCAGTACTTC. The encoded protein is CVSSSRGSTLETQYF.

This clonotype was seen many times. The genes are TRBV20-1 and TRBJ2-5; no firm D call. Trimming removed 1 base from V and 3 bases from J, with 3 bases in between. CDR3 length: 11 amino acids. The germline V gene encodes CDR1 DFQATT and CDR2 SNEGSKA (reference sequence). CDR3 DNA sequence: TGCAGTGCTAGAGTAAAAGAGACCCAGTACTTC. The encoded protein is CSARVKETQYF.

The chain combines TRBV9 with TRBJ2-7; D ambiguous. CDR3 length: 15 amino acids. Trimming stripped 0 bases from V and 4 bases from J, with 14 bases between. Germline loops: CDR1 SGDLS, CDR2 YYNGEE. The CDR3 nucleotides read TGTGCCAGCAGCGTAGGTTCCCCCCCCCGGTACGAGCAGTACTTC. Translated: CASSVGSPPRYEQYF.

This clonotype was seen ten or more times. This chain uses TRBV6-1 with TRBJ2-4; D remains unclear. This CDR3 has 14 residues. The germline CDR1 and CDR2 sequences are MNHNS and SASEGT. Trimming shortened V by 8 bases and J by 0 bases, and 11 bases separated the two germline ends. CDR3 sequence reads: CASGAALAKNIQYF. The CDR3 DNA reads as TGTGCCAGCGGAGCAGCACTAGCCAAAAACATTCAGTACTTC.

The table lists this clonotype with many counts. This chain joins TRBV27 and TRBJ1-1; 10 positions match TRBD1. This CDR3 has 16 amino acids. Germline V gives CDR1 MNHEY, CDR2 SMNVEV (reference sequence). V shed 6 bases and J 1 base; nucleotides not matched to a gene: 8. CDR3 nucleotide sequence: TGTGCCAGCAGGGGTGACAGGGGGCGAGGGAACACTGAAGCTTTCTTT. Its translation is CASRGDRGRGNTEAFF.

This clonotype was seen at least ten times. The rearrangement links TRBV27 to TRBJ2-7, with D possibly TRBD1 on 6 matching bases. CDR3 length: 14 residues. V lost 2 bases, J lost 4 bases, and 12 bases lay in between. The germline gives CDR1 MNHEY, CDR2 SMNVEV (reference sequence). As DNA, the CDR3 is TGTGCCAGCAGTTTAATGGACAGAATATACGAGCAGTACTTC. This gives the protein CASSLMDRIYEQYF.

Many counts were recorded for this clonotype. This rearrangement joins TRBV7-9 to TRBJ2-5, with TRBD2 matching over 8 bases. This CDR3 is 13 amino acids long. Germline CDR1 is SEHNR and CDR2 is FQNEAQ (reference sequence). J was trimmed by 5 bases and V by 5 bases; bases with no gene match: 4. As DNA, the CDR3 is TGTGCCAGCAGCAACGGGAGGGTGGAGACCCAGTACTTC. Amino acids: CASSNGRVETQYF. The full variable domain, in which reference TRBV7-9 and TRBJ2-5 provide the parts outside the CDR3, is DTGVSQNPRHKITKRGQNVTFRCDPISEHNRLYWYRQTLGQGPEFLTYFQNEAQLEKSRLLSDRFSAERPKGSFSTLEIQRTEQGDSAMYLCASSNGRVETQYFGPGTRLLVL.

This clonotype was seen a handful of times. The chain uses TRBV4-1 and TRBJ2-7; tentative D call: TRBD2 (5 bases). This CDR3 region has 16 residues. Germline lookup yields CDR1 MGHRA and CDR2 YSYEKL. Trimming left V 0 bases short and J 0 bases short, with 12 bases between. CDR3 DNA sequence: TGCGCCAGCAGCCAAGACCCCGGGAAATCCTCCTACGAGCAGTACTTC. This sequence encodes CASSQDPGKSSYEQYF.

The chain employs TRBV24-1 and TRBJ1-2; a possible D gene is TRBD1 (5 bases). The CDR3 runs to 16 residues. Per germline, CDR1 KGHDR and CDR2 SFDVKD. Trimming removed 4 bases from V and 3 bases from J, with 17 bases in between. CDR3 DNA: TGTGCCACCAGTGACCCCGGGGGAGGCCGGGACTATGGCTACACCTTC. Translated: CATSDPGGGRDYGYTF.

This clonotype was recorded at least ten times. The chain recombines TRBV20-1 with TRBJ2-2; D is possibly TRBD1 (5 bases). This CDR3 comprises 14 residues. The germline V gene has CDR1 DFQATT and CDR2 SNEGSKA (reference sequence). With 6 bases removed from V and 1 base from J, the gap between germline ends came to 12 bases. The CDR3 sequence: CSAIGQMNTGELFF. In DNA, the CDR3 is TGCAGTGCAATCGGACAAATGAACACCGGGGAGCTGTTTTTT.

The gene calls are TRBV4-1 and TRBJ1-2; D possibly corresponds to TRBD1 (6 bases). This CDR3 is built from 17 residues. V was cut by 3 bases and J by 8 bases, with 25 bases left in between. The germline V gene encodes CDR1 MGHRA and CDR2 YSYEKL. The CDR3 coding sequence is TGCGCCAGCAGCCATCGGGTGGGTCGTGGGGGCCCTTGGGGCTACACCTTC. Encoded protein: CASSHRVGRGGPWGYTF.

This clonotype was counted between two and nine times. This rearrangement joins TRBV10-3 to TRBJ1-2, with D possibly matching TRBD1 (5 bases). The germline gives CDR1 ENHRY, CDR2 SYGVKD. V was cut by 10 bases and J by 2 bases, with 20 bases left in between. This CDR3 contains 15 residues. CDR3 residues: CATGRGSSENYGYTF. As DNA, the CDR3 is TGTGCCACCGGCCGGGGGTCTAGCGAGAACTATGGCTACACCTTC.

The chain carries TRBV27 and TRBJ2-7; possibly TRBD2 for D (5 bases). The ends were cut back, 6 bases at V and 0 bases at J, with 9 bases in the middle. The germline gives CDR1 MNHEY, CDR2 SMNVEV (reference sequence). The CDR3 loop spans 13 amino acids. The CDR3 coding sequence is TGTGCCAGCAGGGGAGACATCTCCTACGAGCAGTACTTC. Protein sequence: CASRGDISYEQYF.

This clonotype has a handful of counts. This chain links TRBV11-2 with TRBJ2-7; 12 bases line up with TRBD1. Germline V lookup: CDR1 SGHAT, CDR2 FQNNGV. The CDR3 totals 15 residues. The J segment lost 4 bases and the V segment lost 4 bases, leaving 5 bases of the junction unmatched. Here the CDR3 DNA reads TGTGCCAGCAGCTGGGACAGGGGGCGCGTTTACGAGCAGTACTTC. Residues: CASSWDRGRVYEQYF.

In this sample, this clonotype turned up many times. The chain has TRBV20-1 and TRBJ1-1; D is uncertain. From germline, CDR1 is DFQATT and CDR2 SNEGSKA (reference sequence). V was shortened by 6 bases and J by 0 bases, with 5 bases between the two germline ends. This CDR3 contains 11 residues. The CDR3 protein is CSAIMNTEAFF. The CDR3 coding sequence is TGCAGTGCAATAATGAACACTGAAGCTTTCTTT.

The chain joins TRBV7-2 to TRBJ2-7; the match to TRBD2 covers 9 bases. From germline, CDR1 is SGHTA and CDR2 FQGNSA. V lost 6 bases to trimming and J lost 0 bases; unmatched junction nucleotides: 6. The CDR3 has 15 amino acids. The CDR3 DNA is TGTGCCAGCAGGTCCGCGGGAGGGCCCTCCTACGAGCAGTACTTC. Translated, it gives CASRSAGGPSYEQYF. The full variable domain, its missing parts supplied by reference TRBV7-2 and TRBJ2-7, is GAGVSQSPSNKVTEKGKDVELRCDPISGHTALYWYRQSLGQGLEFLIYFQGNSAPDKSGLPSDRFSAERTGGSVSTLTIQRTQQEDSAVYLCASRSAGGPSYEQYFGPGTRLTVT.